This T cell receptor (beta chain) was sequenced in a study of neurological immune-mediated disorders. The CDR3 spans 11 residues. From germline, CDR1 is DFQATT and CDR2 SNEGSKA (reference sequence). Between the trimmed V and J ends, which lost 3 bases and 7 bases, there was a span of 10 bases. Unsorted libraries were prepared from 2 million PBMCs held at -80 C. cDNA synthesis was performed by 5'RACE with 10-nucleotide random UMIs. Whenever a sequencing run was performed, it yielded over 170 million TCR-beta sequences from 15-18 subjects. TCRdb called the 5' RACE reads again in MiXCR, with one record for every CDR3 protein. Counted here are approximately 70,000 distinct CDR3 sequences, around 3.9% occurring once; the ten biggest clones make up 1.3%. This clonotype was counted at least ten times.

The chain combines TRBV20-1 with TRBJ2-7, with D tentatively TRBD1 (5 bases). This clonotype originated in a man aged 25-45 years with multiple sclerosis. Specimen: PBMCs. The CDR3 DNA reads TGCAGTGCTAGCGTGGGGCGGGAGCAGTACTTC. It yields the protein CSASVGREQYF.